Sequencing of this TCR beta chain was carried out in a study of T cell responses to AZD1222 COVID-19 vaccine. The study's findings and limits: In a largely white British group with more females than males, clonal diversity was possibly underestimated. The study found vaccine-associated CD4 TCRs spanning spike, dominant at 160-218 and 743-854. No repertoire was sampled before or during the peak T cell response, only after it.

TCRdb's table, derived via immunoSEQ multiplex PCR, lists solely in-frame clones and lacks some. Here the sample spans 65,000 to 90,000 clones, approximately 87% being singletons. Germline V gene sequence: CDR1 MNHEY, CDR2 SVGEGT. V shed 6 bases, J shed 0 bases, and the junction held 10 bases outside the gene matches. The CDR3 has 17 residues. A word on this clone: Its antigen is not known.

This TCR was sampled from an adult in good health. The rearrangement links TRBV6-2 or TRBV6-3 to TRBJ2-3; 9 positions agree with TRBD2. The material sequenced was peripheral blood, taken on day 0 of AZD1222 vaccination. The CDR3 reads CASSRPGTSRSTDTQYF. CDR3 in DNA: TGTGCCAGCAGCCGTCCCGGGACTAGCAGAAGCACAGATACGCAGTATTTT.